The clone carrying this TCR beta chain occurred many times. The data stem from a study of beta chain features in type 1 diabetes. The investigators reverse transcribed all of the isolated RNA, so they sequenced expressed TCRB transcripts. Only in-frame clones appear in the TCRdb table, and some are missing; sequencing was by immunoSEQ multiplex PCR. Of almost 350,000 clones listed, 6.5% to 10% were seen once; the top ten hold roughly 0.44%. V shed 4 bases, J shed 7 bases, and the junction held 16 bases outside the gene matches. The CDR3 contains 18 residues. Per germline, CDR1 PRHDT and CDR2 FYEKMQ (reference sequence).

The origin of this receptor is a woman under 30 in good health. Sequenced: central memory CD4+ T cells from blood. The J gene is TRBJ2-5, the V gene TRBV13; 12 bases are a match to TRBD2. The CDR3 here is CASSSIGTSGHARGTQYF. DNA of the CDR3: TGTGCCAGCAGCTCGATCGGGACTAGCGGGCACGCAAGAGGGACCCAGTACTTC.